What follows is one T cell receptor beta chain and its context. Antigen unknown. Germline CDR1 is SGHAT and CDR2 is FQNNGV. V lost 1 base to trimming and J lost 9 bases, with 9 bases between them. The CDR3 consists of 12 residues. This sample is part of a study of CD8+CD57+ T cells in acquired aplastic anemia. Study background: Sorted CD4+ and CD8+ cells yielded roughly 3.4 ug of DNA on average. Sequencing produced an average of about 10.8 million reads per healthy donor for CD4+ cells. Study-level results: It was found that twenty-nine CD8+ CDR3 sequences were shared between patients and controls. The study found no significant CD8+ Simpson's diversity difference between patients and controls.

Using genomic DNA as the template, TCR beta VDJ and CDR3 profiling was carried out. TCRdb re-called the reads through MiXCR, storing one row per CDR3 protein. The data show about 110,000 distinct CDR3 sequences, roughly 51% seen once. The chain recombines TRBV11-2 with TRBJ1-1; TRBD1 might be the D (5 bases). The sequence was obtained from a human donor in good health, serving as a control. The sequenced sample was sorted CD4+, CD8+, or CD8+CD57+ T cells (not recorded which) from PBMCs. This CDR3 is CASSLVGAQAFF. The CDR3 nucleotides read TGTGCCAGCAGCTTAGTCGGGGCACAAGCTTTCTTT.